This T cell receptor beta chain was documented in a study of cytomegalovirus exposure and HLA in healthy donors. Primers: 60 Vbeta forward and 13 Jbeta reverse. Generated by immunoSEQ multiplex PCR, the TCRdb table keeps only in-frame clones and is missing some. The table shows 100,000 or so clones, with around 78% occurring only once. This clone has only a few counts. Sequencing was performed on PBMCs. This receptor was taken from a male donor in good health and CMV-seronegative.

The CDR3 here is CASSSLDRVLTDTQYF. In DNA, the CDR3 is TGTGCCAGCAGCTCTTTAGACAGGGTACTCACAGATACGCAGTATTTT. The chain employs TRBV7-3 and TRBJ2-3, with 7 bases fitting TRBD1. Germline CDR1 is SGHTA and CDR2 is FQGTGA. The CDR3 sequence is 16 residues long. V lost 4 bases, J lost 2 bases, and 9 bases stayed unmatched.